Here is one T cell receptor beta chain with its context. Its antigen is still unknown. The data are from a study of human thymus T cells. Study results and limitations: In thymic and blood repertoires alike, V and J usage looked biased. Unrelated people showed highly overlapping thymic repertoires, related research reported.

Some clones are missing from TCRdb's copy, which holds only in-frame ones; the method was immunoSEQ multiplex PCR. This sample carries some 130,000 clones, about 93% of them seen once, and the ten largest clones take 0.02% to 0.025%. Thymic material originated from resections removed in the course of corrective heart surgery. Donor material was obtained from healthy Finnish infants undergoing corrective surgery for congenital heart defects. Germline V CDR1 and CDR2: SEHNR, FQNEAQ (reference sequence). The CDR3 extends over 19 amino acids. The trim removed 0 bases at V and 4 bases at J, leaving 17 bases unmatched.

The sequence was collected from a boy in the first two years of life with a congenital heart defect but otherwise immunologically healthy. Sequenced sample: thymus tissue. This chain connects TRBV7-9 to TRBJ1-2; the match to TRBD1 covers 7 bases. The CDR3, as DNA: TGTGCCAGCAGCTTAGCGACAGGGAATGGGGAGGTATCAAGCTATGGCTACACCTTC. Its protein product is CASSLATGNGEVSSYGYTF.